Given below is one TCR beta chain in context. Its antigen is not identified. A sample-barcoded 5' primer and a J-beta primer mix were used in a second PCR of roughly 7 to 11 cycles. TCRdb ran MiXCR on the 5' RACE reads and lists one entry per CDR3 protein. This table holds 650,000 to 950,000 distinct CDR3 sequences, under 55% found once. These data originate in a study of blood T cells in healthy people across ages. Whole-study results and caveats: Strong correlation linked observed beta diversity and percent naive T cells.

Sample: blood. The sequence was obtained from a man between 60 and 75 years old in good health.

DNA for the CDR3: TGTGCCAGCAGCTTAGAGGCCGAAGAGACCCAGTACTTC. It translates to CASSLEAEETQYF. V gene TRBV7-2 combines with J gene TRBJ2-5; no clear D. The CDR3 has 13 residues. Germline-derived CDR1 and CDR2 are SGHTA and FQGNSA. The V and J ends lost 1 base and 3 bases respectively, with 6 bases between them.